These 23 T cell receptor beta chains came from one sample sequenced in a study of blood T cell repertoires in COVID-19. Profiling relied on immunoSEQ multiplex PCR, and the TCRdb table lists in-frame clones only, not all of them. The table shows about 200,000 clones, with 87% occurring only once. Sequencing was performed on peripheral blood. Source of these receptors: a man in his 60s who had recovered from COVID-19.

Sample share makes this clone medium-sized. V is TRBV7-2 and J is TRBJ2-2; 8 nucleotides align to TRBD1. Losses at the gene ends were 10 bases for V and 5 bases for J; bases not matched to a gene: 6. This CDR3 region has 13 residues. Germline CDR1 and CDR2: SGHTA and FQGNSA. The CDR3 reads CATYRGLTGELFF. For the CDR3, the DNA is TGTGCCACCTACAGGGGGTTGACCGGGGAGCTGTTTTTT.

The J gene is TRBJ2-1, the V gene TRBV6-1; 9 bases agree with TRBD1. The V gene's germline CDR1 is MNHNS and CDR2 SASEGT. This CDR3 has 18 residues. Trimming removed 2 bases from V and 1 base from J; junction bases left unmatched: 9. The CDR3 is CASSELGTGLSSYNEQFF. Here the CDR3 DNA reads TGTGCCAGCAGTGAACTGGGGACAGGGTTAAGTTCCTACAATGAGCAGTTCTTC.

J is TRBJ2-1 and V is TRBV9; D gene ambiguous. Trimming took off 5 bases at V and 8 bases at J, with 20 bases between the two ends. The CDR3 sequence is 15 residues long. Germline CDR1 reads SGDLS; CDR2 reads YYNGEE. This CDR3 reads CASSRLERRLDEQFF. CDR3 bases: TGTGCCAGCAGTCGGTTAGAGCGTCGGTTGGATGAGCAGTTCTTC.

The DNA for the CDR3 is TGTGCCAGCTCACCACCGTCGAGGGAAGCTTTCTTT. Translated, it gives CASSPPSREAFF. The chain has TRBV18 and TRBJ1-1; the D is unclear. V gave up 0 bases and J gave up 8 bases, with 7 bases separating them. Germline CDR1 reads KGHSH; CDR2 reads LQKENI. The CDR3 extends over 12 amino acids.

The chain couples TRBV14 to TRBJ2-7; 8 positions agree with TRBD2. Germline CDR1 is SGHDN and CDR2 is FVKESK. J lost 3 bases, V lost 4 bases, and 14 bases had no gene match. The CDR3 loop spans 17 amino acids. CDR3 sequence: CASSPLLGGRNIYEQYF. The CDR3 DNA reads as TGTGCCAGCAGCCCACTTCTGGGCGGGAGGAATATCTACGAGCAGTACTTC.

V and J are TRBV24-1 and TRBJ2-2; 9 positions agree with TRBD1. The CDR3 consists of 16 residues. Germline V gene lookup returns CDR1 KGHDR and CDR2 SFDVKD. V lost 5 bases, J lost 6 bases, and 9 bases stayed unmatched. CDR3 residues: CATSAKTGGRAGELFF. Written as DNA, the CDR3 is TGTGCCACCAGTGCCAAGACAGGGGGTCGTGCCGGGGAGCTGTTTTTT.

This chain connects TRBV19 to TRBJ2-7, with D maybe TRBD2 (5 bases). Germline loops: CDR1 LNHDA, CDR2 SQIVND (reference sequence). Trimming took 8 bases from V and 5 from J, leaving 13 bases between them. The CDR3 totals 12 residues. The CDR3 protein is CASEGLDHEQYF. In nucleotides, the CDR3 is TGTGCCAGTGAGGGATTGGATCACGAGCAGTACTTC.

This clone is medium-sized within its sample. This chain connects TRBV6-5 to TRBJ2-1; 7 bases map to TRBD1. V lost 0 bases and J lost 4; bases outside the gene matches: 0. Per germline, CDR1 MNHEY and CDR2 SVGAGI. The CDR3 covers 14 residues. The CDR3 is CASSYSTGYNEQFF. For the CDR3, the DNA is TGTGCCAGCAGTTACTCGACAGGGTACAATGAGCAGTTCTTC.

This chain joins TRBV7-6 and TRBJ2-1; maybe TRBD2 (5 bases). The CDR3 is 13 amino acids. V was pared by 3 bases and J by 7 bases, with 10 bases between. The germline V gene has CDR1 SGHVS and CDR2 FNYEAQ. The CDR3 sequence is CASSFTSINEQFF. CDR3 nucleotide sequence: TGTGCCAGCAGCTTCACTAGTATAAATGAGCAGTTCTTC.

The chain employs TRBV23-1 and TRBJ2-3, with D possibly being TRBD1 (5 bases). TRBV23-1 is an ORF for which the function is uncertain. This CDR3 region has 14 residues. Trimming took off 4 bases at V and 3 bases at J, with 11 bases between the two ends. Here the CDR3 reads CASSLVTDTDTQYF. CDR3 in DNA: TGCGCCAGCAGTCTCGTGACAGATACAGATACGCAGTATTTT.

The genes are TRBV28 and TRBJ1-2, with D maybe TRBD1 (6 bases). CDR1 MDHEN and CDR2 SYDVKM come from the germline V gene. This CDR3 contains 12 residues. V was cut by 8 bases and J by 7 bases, with 14 bases left in between. The CDR3: CASGSRGPGYTF. The CDR3 DNA follows: TGTGCCAGCGGCTCCAGGGGTCCTGGCTACACCTTC.

The CDR3 here is CAWSRGGSNQPQHF. In DNA form, the CDR3 reads TGTGCCTGGAGTCGGGGAGGGTCCAATCAGCCCCAGCATTTT. The rearrangement uses TRBV30 and TRBJ1-5; D call uncertain. Looked up from germline, CDR1 is GTSNPN and CDR2 is SVGIG (reference sequence). The CDR3 runs to 14 residues. The V end was cut by 2 bases, the J end by 3 bases, with 11 bases between. Full variable domain (remainder filled in from reference TRBV30 and TRBJ1-5): SQTIHQWPATLVQPVGSPLSLECTVEGTSNPNLYWYRQAAGRGLQLLFYSVGIGQISSEVPQNLSASRPQDRQFILSSKKLLLSDSGFYLCAWSRGGSNQPQHFGDGTRLSIL.

This chain links TRBV9 with TRBJ2-1; weak D call: TRBD2 (6 bases). V was pared by 3 bases and J by 2 bases, with 9 bases between. The CDR3 spans 14 residues. Germline CDR1 and CDR2: SGDLS and YYNGEE. This chain's CDR3 is CASSAGDPYNEQFF. CDR3 sequence (DNA): TGTGCCAGCAGCGCGGGGGACCCCTACAATGAGCAGTTCTTC.

The rearrangement links TRBV20-1 to TRBJ2-4, with D maybe TRBD1 (6 bases). V dropped 1 base and J dropped 13 bases, with 11 bases sitting between them. Looked up from germline, CDR1 is DFQATT and CDR2 is SNEGSKA (reference sequence). This CDR3 is built from 11 residues. Here the CDR3 DNA reads TGCAGTGCTAGAGTGAGCGACAGGCAGTACTTC. Encoded protein: CSARVSDRQYF.

The chain is built from TRBV5-1 and TRBJ1-1, with D perhaps TRBD1 (6 bases). Trimming took off 2 bases at V and 5 bases at J, with 13 bases between the two ends. Germline values: CDR1 SGHRS, CDR2 YFSETQ. The CDR3 runs 14 residues. CDR3 residues: CASSFSQGATEAFF. DNA for the CDR3: TGCGCCAGCAGCTTCTCACAGGGTGCAACTGAAGCTTTCTTT.

V usage is TRBV3-1 (or the pseudogene TRBV3-2) and J usage is TRBJ2-1, with TRBD2 matching over 8 bases. Germline trimming cut 1 base from V and 4 bases from J; bases unmatched to any gene: 9. Germline V lookup: CDR1 LGHDT, CDR2 YNNKEL (reference sequence). This CDR3 is built from 17 residues. This CDR3 is CASSQGAPSGGYNEQFF. In DNA, the CDR3 is TGTGCCAGCAGCCAAGGGGCCCCCAGCGGGGGTTACAATGAGCAGTTCTTC.

V gene TRBV4-3 combines with J gene TRBJ2-7; 8 bases line up with TRBD2. The CDR3 is made up of 15 amino acids. Trimming cost V 0 bases and J 6 bases; bases outside gene matches: 7. Looked up from germline, CDR1 is LGHNA and CDR2 is YSLEER. The CDR3: CASSQEWRGAREQYF. CDR3 DNA: TGCGCCAGCAGCCAAGAGTGGCGGGGGGCGCGCGAGCAGTACTTC.

Written as DNA, the CDR3 is TGCGCCAGCAGCGACTCGCCGGGACAGGGTGACTTAAATTCACCCCTCCACTTT. This codes for CASSDSPGQGDLNSPLHF. The rearrangement uses TRBV5-1 and TRBJ1-6, with 9 bases that match TRBD1. V lost 4 bases to trimming and J lost 7 bases; unmatched junction nucleotides: 15. Germline V gene data show CDR1 as SGHRS and CDR2 as YFSETQ. This CDR3 is built from 18 residues.

The chain is built from TRBV6-5 and TRBJ2-1; 10 bases match TRBD2. There are 15 residues in the CDR3. Germline V CDR1 and CDR2: MNHEY, SVGAGI. V shed 5 bases and J 8 bases; nucleotides not matched to a gene: 9. CDR3: CASSRGTSGTDEQFF. CDR3 sequence (DNA): TGTGCCAGCAGTCGAGGAACTAGCGGGACGGATGAGCAGTTCTTC.

The chain is built from TRBV20-1 and TRBJ2-1, with D possibly being TRBD1 or TRBD2 (7 bases each). In germline, CDR1 is DFQATT, CDR2 SNEGSKA (reference sequence). The V and J ends lost 5 bases and 4 bases respectively, with 18 bases between them. The CDR3 contains 15 residues. Written as DNA, the CDR3 is TGCAGTGCTCGTGCGGGGGACAGCCTTTACAATGAGCAGTTCTTC. Its protein is CSARAGDSLYNEQFF.

V usage is TRBV25-1 and J usage is TRBJ1-1; unclear D gene. The CDR3 spans 13 residues. CDR1 is MGHDK and CDR2 is SYGVNS in the germline V gene. V was cut by 2 bases and J by 5 bases, with 9 bases left in between. The CDR3 region is CASSEPTFTEAFF. The CDR3 DNA reads as TGTGCCAGCAGTGAACCCACTTTTACTGAAGCTTTCTTT.

The chain uses TRBV24-1 and TRBJ2-7; 12 nucleotides match TRBD2. With 4 bases clipped from V and 4 bases from J, the junction kept 4 bases outside the gene matches. Germline CDR1 and CDR2: KGHDR and SFDVKD. The CDR3 is 15 residues long. The CDR3 protein is CATSDSGLAGYEQYF. The CDR3 DNA reads TGTGCCACCAGTGACTCTGGACTAGCGGGGTACGAGCAGTACTTC.

This sequence joins TRBV24-1 and TRBJ1-5; 8 nucleotides line up with TRBD1. V lost 5 bases to trimming and J lost 4 bases; unmatched junction nucleotides: 3. Per germline, CDR1 KGHDR and CDR2 SFDVKD. CDR3 length: 14 residues. The CDR3 region is CATSGQGANQPQHF. CDR3 bases: TGTGCCACCAGTGGTCAGGGGGCTAATCAGCCCCAGCATTTT.